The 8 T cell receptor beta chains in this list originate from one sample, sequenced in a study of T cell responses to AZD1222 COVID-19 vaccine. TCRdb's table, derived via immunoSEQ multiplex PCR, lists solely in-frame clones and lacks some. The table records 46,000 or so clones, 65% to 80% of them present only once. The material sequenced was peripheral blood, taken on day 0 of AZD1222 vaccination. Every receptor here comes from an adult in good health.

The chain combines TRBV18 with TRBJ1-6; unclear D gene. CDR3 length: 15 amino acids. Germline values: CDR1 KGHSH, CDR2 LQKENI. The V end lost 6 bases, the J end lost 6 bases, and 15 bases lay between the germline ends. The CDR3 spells CASSQIVQPNSPLHF. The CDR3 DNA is TGTGCCAGCTCTCAGATTGTACAACCTAATTCACCCCTCCACTTT.

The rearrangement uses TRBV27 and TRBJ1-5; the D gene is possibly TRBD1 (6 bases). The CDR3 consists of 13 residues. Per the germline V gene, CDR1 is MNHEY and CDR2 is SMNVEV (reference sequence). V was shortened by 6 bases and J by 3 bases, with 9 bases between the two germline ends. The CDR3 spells CASSDRYNQPQHF. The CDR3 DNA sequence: TGTGCCAGCAGCGACAGGTACAATCAGCCCCAGCATTTT.

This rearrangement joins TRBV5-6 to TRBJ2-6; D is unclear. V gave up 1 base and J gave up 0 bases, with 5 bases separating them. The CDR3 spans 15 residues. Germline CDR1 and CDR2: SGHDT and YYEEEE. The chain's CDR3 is CASSLFISGANVLTF. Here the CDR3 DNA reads TGTGCCAGCAGCTTGTTCATCTCTGGGGCCAACGTCCTGACTTTC.

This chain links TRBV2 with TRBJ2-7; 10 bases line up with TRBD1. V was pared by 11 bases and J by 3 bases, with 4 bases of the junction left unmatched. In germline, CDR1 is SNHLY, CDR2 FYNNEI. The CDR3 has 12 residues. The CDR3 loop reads CAVRTGGYEQYV. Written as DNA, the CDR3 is TGTGCCGTAAGGACAGGGGGCTACGAGCAGTACGTC.

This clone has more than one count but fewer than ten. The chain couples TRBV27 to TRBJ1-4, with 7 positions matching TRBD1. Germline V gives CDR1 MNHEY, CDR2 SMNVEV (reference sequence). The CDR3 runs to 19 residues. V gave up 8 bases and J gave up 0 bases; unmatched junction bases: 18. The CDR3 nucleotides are TGTGCCAGCCGCCCCGGGACAGCTAATTATTTGACAACTAATGAAAAACTGTTTTTT. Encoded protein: CASRPGTANYLTTNEKLFF.

The CDR3 is CASSPGYNQPQHF. CDR3 coding DNA: TGTGCCAGCAGTCCCGGTTATAATCAGCCCCAGCATTTT. The chain links TRBV28 to TRBJ1-5; D ambiguous. The CDR3 loop spans 13 amino acids. CDR1 and CDR2 (germline): MDHEN, SYDVKM. Between the trimmed V and J ends, which lost 5 bases and 4 bases, there was a span of 9 bases. Together with reference TRBV28 and TRBJ1-5, the CDR3 gives the full variable domain: DVKVTQSSRYLVKRTGEKVFLECVQDMDHENMFWYRQDPGLGLRLIYFSYDVKMKEKGDIPEGYSVSREKKERFSLILESASTNQTSMYLCASSPGYNQPQHFGDGTRLSIL.

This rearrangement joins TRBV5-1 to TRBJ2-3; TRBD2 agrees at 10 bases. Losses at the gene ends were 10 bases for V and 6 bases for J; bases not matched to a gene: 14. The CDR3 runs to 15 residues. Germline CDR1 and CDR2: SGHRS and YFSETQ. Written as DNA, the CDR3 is TGCGCCCGCAAAGCGAGCGGGGGGGCCTCGGATACGCAGTATTTT. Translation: CARKASGGASDTQYF.

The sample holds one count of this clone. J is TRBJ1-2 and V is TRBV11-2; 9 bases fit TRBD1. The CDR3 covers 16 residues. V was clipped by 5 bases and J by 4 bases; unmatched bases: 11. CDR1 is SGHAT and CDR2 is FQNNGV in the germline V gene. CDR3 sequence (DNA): TGTGCCAGCAGCCCTCCTGGACAGGGGCCGGGCTATGGCTACACCTTC. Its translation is CASSPPGQGPGYGYTF.